Shown below are 19 T cell receptor beta chains from a single sample sequenced in a study of CD8+CD57+ T cells in acquired aplastic anemia. Profiling that covered TCR beta VDJ and CDR3 relied on genomic DNA as its template. TCRdb reprocessed the reads via MiXCR and lists one record per CDR3 protein. The sample holds around 200,000 distinct CDR3 sequences; less than 50% are singletons and the top ten take 1.8%. Selection for sequencing was limited to patients who had shown CD8+CD57+ cell expansion by flow cytometry. Sequences were obtained from sorted CD4+, CD8+, or CD8+CD57+ T cells (not recorded which) from PBMCs. The receptors derive from a human donor with aplastic anemia.

This clonotype has a handful of counts. The rearrangement joins TRBV25-1 to TRBJ1-2; D is perhaps TRBD1 (6 bases). This CDR3 has 16 residues. Trimming cost V 6 bases and J 2 bases, with 19 bases left between them. The germline V gene has CDR1 MGHDK and CDR2 SYGVNS. The CDR3 DNA follows: TGTGCCAGCAGCGACAGCCATACAGGGACGAACTATGGCTACACCTTC. Translated: CASSDSHTGTNYGYTF.

The table lists this clonotype with many counts. The CDR3 sequence is CASSGEGLRGELFF. The CDR3 bases are TGTGCCAGCAGTGGAGAGGGGTTACGCGGGGAGCTGTTTTTT. The chain couples TRBV25-1 to TRBJ2-2, with D possibly called TRBD1 or TRBD2 (5 bases each). The CDR3 has 14 residues. Looked up from germline, CDR1 is MGHDK and CDR2 is SYGVNS. Trimming took off 4 bases at V and 7 bases at J, with 13 bases between the two ends.

The chain couples TRBV30 to TRBJ2-1; 7 nucleotides align to TRBD2. Trimming at V came to 2 bases and at J to 4 bases, leaving 8 bases not matched to a gene. CDR1 is GTSNPN and CDR2 is SVGIG in the germline V gene (reference sequence). This CDR3 contains 15 residues. The CDR3 DNA reads as TGTGCCTGGAGTAGTAAGCGGGGCGGTTACAATGAGCAGTTCTTC. Residues: CAWSSKRGGYNEQFF.

J is TRBJ1-3 and V is TRBV2; the match to TRBD1 covers 11 bases. Per germline, CDR1 SNHLY and CDR2 FYNNEI. The junction had 3 bases not matched to a gene; V was cut back by 5 bases and J by 3 bases. This CDR3 is 15 amino acids long. CDR3 coding DNA: TGTGCCAGCAGTTCCGGGACAGGGGGTGGAAACACCATATATTTT. Translated, it gives CASSSGTGGGNTIYF. The full variable domain, rest sourced from reference TRBV2 and TRBJ1-3, is EPEVTQTPSHQVTQMGQEVILRCVPISNHLYFYWYRQILGQKVEFLVSFYNNEISEKSEIFDDQFSVERPDGSNFTLKIRSTKLEDSAMYFCASSSGTGGGNTIYFGEGSWLTVV.

This rearrangement joins TRBV19 to TRBJ2-2; D may be TRBD2 (5 bases). Trimming pared 7 bases from V and 4 bases from J, leaving 16 bases between. Germline CDR1 LNHDA, CDR2 SQIVND (reference sequence). CDR3 length: 15 residues. CDR3 in DNA: TGTGCCAGTAATCGACCGGGGATAGTCACCGGGGAGCTGTTTTTT. It translates to CASNRPGIVTGELFF. Full variable domain (missing parts from reference TRBV19 and TRBJ2-2): DGGITQSPKYLFRKEGQNVTLSCEQNLNHDAMYWYRQDPGQGLRLIYYSQIVNDFQKGDIAEGYSVSREKKESFPLTVTSAQKNPTAFYLCASNRPGIVTGELFFGEGSRLTVL.

The V gene is TRBV20-1, the J gene TRBJ1-5, with 9 nucleotides matching TRBD1. The CDR3 has 14 amino acids. Trimming took 6 bases from V and 2 from J; bases not matched to a gene: 5. Germline V gene sequence: CDR1 DFQATT, CDR2 SNEGSKA (reference sequence). In nucleotides, the CDR3 is TGCAGTGCCTTGGACAGGGGTGGCAATCAGCCCCAGCATTTT. This gives the protein CSALDRGGNQPQHF.

V gene TRBV7-9 combines with J gene TRBJ2-7, with a tentative D call TRBD1 (6 bases). Germline-derived CDR1 and CDR2 are SEHNR and FQNEAQ (reference sequence). The CDR3 has 13 amino acids. V lost 8 bases and J 0 bases, leaving 11 bases between the germline ends. The CDR3 nucleotides read TGTGCCAGCGGGGGCCGGGTCTCCTACGAGCAGTACTTC. Residues: CASGGRVSYEQYF.

As regards this clonotype: A much larger clone lies one base from this, so it may be a read error. J is TRBJ1-1 and V is TRBV6-1; a possible D gene is TRBD1 (6 bases). This CDR3 is 13 amino acids long. Germline assignment: CDR1 MNHNS and CDR2 SASEGT. The CDR3 bases are TGTGCCAGCAGGGGACAAATGAACACTGAAGCTCTCTTT. It codes for CASRGQMNTEALF.

There are a few counts of this clonotype. V gene TRBV7-6 combines with J gene TRBJ2-7; D gene uncertain. Germline-derived CDR1 and CDR2 are SGHVS and FNYEAQ. The length of the CDR3 is 12 residues. The V end lost 4 bases, the J end lost 6 bases, and 10 bases lay between the germline ends. The CDR3 region is CASSSTPLEQYF. CDR3 bases: TGTGCCAGCAGCTCCACGCCACTCGAGCAGTACTTC.

The chain recombines TRBV2 with TRBJ1-3, with D possibly matching TRBD1 (5 bases). The germline V gene has CDR1 SNHLY and CDR2 FYNNEI. Trimming removed 5 bases at V and 0 bases at J, with 11 bases between. This CDR3 is built from 15 residues. The CDR3 DNA reads TGTGCCAGCAGTCGGGACGTAACCTCTGGAAACACCATATATTTT. Protein: CASSRDVTSGNTIYF.

At least ten counts were recorded for this clonotype. The J gene is TRBJ1-1, the V gene TRBV4-1; maybe TRBD1 (6 bases). Germline lookup yields CDR1 MGHRA and CDR2 YSYEKL. The V end lost 3 bases, the J end lost 6 bases, and 14 bases lay between the germline ends. This CDR3 is 14 amino acids long. The CDR3 DNA follows: TGCGCCAGCAGCCAGTTGGGGGCATGGGCTGAAGCTTTCTTT. Protein: CASSQLGAWAEAFF.

The chain joins TRBV19 to TRBJ1-5, with 8 bases lining up with TRBD1. Germline-derived CDR1 and CDR2 are LNHDA and SQIVND (reference sequence). This CDR3 comprises 15 residues. J gave up 4 bases and V 4 bases, and 6 bases lay outside the gene matches. CDR3 loop: CASSTIDRGNQPQHF. CDR3 in DNA: TGTGCCAGTAGTACGATAGACAGGGGTAATCAGCCCCAGCATTTT.

This clonotype was detected many times. The CDR3 is CASSLATGGYNEQFF. The CDR3 DNA reads TGTGCCAGCAGCTTAGCTACAGGGGGCTACAATGAGCAGTTCTTC. The V call is TRBV7-9, the J call TRBJ2-1, with TRBD1 matching 8 bases. This CDR3 is built from 15 residues. V shed 0 bases and J 3 bases; nucleotides not matched to a gene: 1. Germline loops: CDR1 SEHNR, CDR2 FQNEAQ (reference sequence).

The chain joins TRBV20-1 to TRBJ2-5; maybe TRBD2 (6 bases). Germline-derived CDR1 and CDR2 are DFQATT and SNEGSKA (reference sequence). The CDR3 runs 13 residues. V was pared by 3 bases and J by 4 bases, with 12 bases between. Here the CDR3 reads CSASWEAGETQYF. CDR3 in DNA: TGCAGTGCTAGTTGGGAGGCGGGAGAGACCCAGTACTTC.

This clonotype has a count of ten or more. The chain combines TRBV11-2 with TRBJ1-1; D not resolved. Trimming took 5 bases from V and 8 from J, leaving 15 bases between them. The V gene's germline CDR1 is SGHAT and CDR2 FQNNGV. The CDR3 contains 13 residues. CDR3 loop: CASSASPVTEAFF. DNA of the CDR3: TGTGCCAGCAGCGCCAGTCCCGTTACCGAAGCTTTCTTT.

The chain couples TRBV19 to TRBJ1-6; D is ambiguous. Germline V gives CDR1 LNHDA, CDR2 SQIVND (reference sequence). The CDR3 has 13 residues. Trimming stripped 7 bases from V and 10 bases from J, with 14 bases between. CDR3 protein: CASIEMGNSPLHF. CDR3 nucleotides: TGTGCCAGTATTGAAATGGGTAACTCACCCCTCCACTTT.

The genes are TRBV7-2 and TRBJ2-5; D is possibly TRBD1 (5 bases). V gave up 5 bases and J gave up 5 bases, with 12 bases separating them. Germline V gene sequence: CDR1 SGHTA, CDR2 FQGNSA. The CDR3 has 13 residues. The CDR3 DNA reads as TGTGCCAGCAGCAAAGGACAAACCGAGACCCAGTACTTC. It codes for CASSKGQTETQYF.

There are a few counts of this clonotype. The chain joins TRBV5-4 to TRBJ1-3; a possible D gene is TRBD1 (5 bases). Trimming took off 0 bases at V and 0 bases at J, with 16 bases between the two ends. Per the germline V gene, CDR1 is SGHNT and CDR2 is YYREEE (reference sequence). This CDR3 spans 18 amino acids. CDR3 nucleotides: TGTGCCAGCAGCTTGGCCAGAGTGTCAGGGCTCTCTGGAAACACCATATATTTT. Protein product: CASSLARVSGLSGNTIYF.

The chain combines TRBV28 with TRBJ1-2, with 9 bases that match TRBD1. This CDR3 region has 16 residues. Germline loops: CDR1 MDHEN, CDR2 SYDVKM. V shed 2 bases and J 6 bases; nucleotides not matched to a gene: 10. CDR3 DNA sequence: TGTGCCAGCAGTTTAACCCCTTCCCGGGACAGGGATGGCTACACCTTC. Translating gives CASSLTPSRDRDGYTF.